These 22 T cell receptor beta chains share one sample of origin, sequenced in a study of CD8 T cells in Susac syndrome. RNA totalling about 0.45 to 1 ug underwent reverse transcription with random hexamers. TCRdb re-called the immunoSEQ multiplex PCR reads with MiXCR, one entry per CDR3 protein. This table has roughly 190,000 distinct CDR3 sequences, around 93% appearing once. The sample taken for sequencing was CD8+ T cells from PBMCs. The receptor source for this set is a human donor with Susac syndrome.

The rearrangement joins TRBV7-9 to TRBJ2-1, with 10 bases matching TRBD2. Germline CDR1 and CDR2: SEHNR and FQNEAQ (reference sequence). This CDR3 is built from 17 residues. V gave up 3 bases and J gave up 4 bases; unmatched junction bases: 9. CDR3 DNA sequence: TGTGCCAGCAGCTTCGGGCAAGCGGGAGGGATATACAATGAGCAGTTCTTC. This encodes CASSFGQAGGIYNEQFF.

This chain uses TRBV29-1 with TRBJ2-7; D unclear. Deletions cut 5 bases from V and 3 bases from J, with 8 bases between. Germline V gene sequence: CDR1 SQVTM, CDR2 ANQGSEA. The CDR3 sequence is 11 residues long. CDR3 amino acids: CSVSANYEQYF. As DNA, the CDR3 is TGCAGCGTTAGTGCAAACTACGAGCAGTACTTC.

The chain is built from TRBV11-2 and TRBJ2-3; 14 bases are shared with TRBD2. The CDR3 runs 17 residues. Germline V gene lookup returns CDR1 SGHAT and CDR2 FQNNGV. With 4 bases clipped from V and 0 bases from J, the junction kept 3 bases outside the gene matches. CDR3: CASSWTSGGPSTDTQYF. CDR3 coding DNA: TGTGCCAGCAGCTGGACTAGCGGGGGGCCGAGCACAGATACGCAGTATTTT.

This CDR3 reads CASSRNTWTTEAFF. The DNA for the CDR3 is TGTGCCAGCAGTCGAAATACTTGGACCACTGAAGCTTTCTTT. The chain has TRBV3-1 and TRBJ1-1; D gene uncertain. The CDR3 runs 14 residues. The ends were cut back, 6 bases at V and 4 bases at J, with 15 bases in the middle. Germline V gene lookup returns CDR1 LGHDT and CDR2 YNNKEL (reference sequence).

This chain joins TRBV11-3 and TRBJ2-1, with D perhaps matching TRBD2 (6 bases). V lost 6 bases, J lost 8 bases, and 23 bases lay in between. The CDR3 sequence is 16 residues long. The germline V gene has CDR1 SGHNT and CDR2 YENEEA. The CDR3 protein is CASSQGGLRGGDEQFF. Here the CDR3 DNA reads TGTGCCAGCAGTCAAGGAGGTCTGCGGGGTGGGGATGAGCAGTTCTTC.

This clonotype has only one observation. V and J are TRBV5-6 and TRBJ2-1; perhaps D is TRBD1 or TRBD2 (5 bases each). V was shortened by 0 bases and J by 4 bases, with 14 bases between the two germline ends. The CDR3 loop spans 16 amino acids. Per the germline V gene, CDR1 is SGHDT and CDR2 is YYEEEE. CDR3 amino acids: CASSLGTGRGYNEQFF. CDR3 sequence (DNA): TGTGCCAGCAGCTTGGGTACAGGCAGAGGGTACAATGAGCAGTTCTTC.

This chain uses TRBV18 with TRBJ1-5, with D possibly matching TRBD1 (6 bases). V gave up 5 bases and J gave up 5 bases, with 10 bases separating them. This CDR3 spans 13 amino acids. Germline CDR1 is KGHSH and CDR2 is LQKENI. The CDR3 DNA reads as TGTGCCAGCTCAACAGGGACGGATCAGCCCCAGCATTTT. Translation gives CASSTGTDQPQHF.

The rearrangement links TRBV5-6 to TRBJ1-5, with no clear D. V lost 2 bases, J lost 5 bases, and 14 bases lay in between. The CDR3 runs 15 residues. CDR1 SGHDT and CDR2 YYEEEE come from the germline V gene. The CDR3 region is CASSFMVHGDQPQHF. CDR3 DNA: TGTGCCAGCAGCTTTATGGTCCATGGGGATCAGCCCCAGCATTTT.

The rearrangement uses TRBV7-6 and TRBJ2-1; 9 positions agree with TRBD2. This CDR3 has 14 amino acids. J lost 6 bases, V lost 5 bases, and 5 bases had no gene match. Germline V lookup: CDR1 SGHVS, CDR2 FNYEAQ. This CDR3 reads CASSPGTSRNEQFF. DNA of the CDR3: TGTGCCAGCAGCCCAGGGACTAGCCGCAATGAGCAGTTCTTC.

The chain couples TRBV9 to TRBJ2-3, with 9 positions matching TRBD2. The CDR3 spans 15 residues. V lost 4 bases, J lost 5 bases, and 8 bases stayed unmatched. The germline gives CDR1 SGDLS, CDR2 YYNGEE. The CDR3 bases are TGTGCCAGCAGCACGCCGGGACTAGCCATAGATACGCAGTATTTT. Translation gives CASSTPGLAIDTQYF. The complete variable domain, with remaining parts taken from reference TRBV9 and TRBJ2-3, reads DSGVTQTPKHLITATGQRVTLRCSPRSGDLSVYWYQQSLDQGLQFLIQYYNGEERAKGNILERFSAQQFPDLHSELNLSSLELGDSALYFCASSTPGLAIDTQYFGPGTRLTVL.

The CDR3 DNA reads TGCGCCAGCAGCTTTGGTGTTGGGGGCCGGTGGTACGAGCAGTACTTC. Protein: CASSFGVGGRWYEQYF. This chain uses TRBV5-1 with TRBJ2-7, with D possibly being TRBD1 (6 bases). V was trimmed by 2 bases and J by 4 bases, leaving 19 bases between them. Per germline, CDR1 SGHRS and CDR2 YFSETQ. The CDR3 has 16 amino acids.

V usage is TRBV4-1 and J usage is TRBJ1-3, with TRBD1 identical over 9 bases. CDR3 length: 15 amino acids. CDR1 MGHRA and CDR2 YSYEKL come from the germline V gene. J was trimmed by 3 bases and V by 4 bases; bases with no gene match: 4. DNA of the CDR3: TGCGCCAGCAGCCTTGGACAGGGGAGTGGAAACACCATATATTTT. Protein sequence: CASSLGQGSGNTIYF.

V gene TRBV28 combines with J gene TRBJ2-7; possibly TRBD2 for D (5 bases). Between the trimmed V and J ends, which lost 6 bases and 2 bases, there was a span of 17 bases. The CDR3 spans 15 residues. The germline CDR1 and CDR2 sequences are MDHEN and SYDVKM. The CDR3 nucleotides are TGTGCCAGCAGCGGGGTTGGTGACCACCCCTACGAGCAGTACTTC. Its translation: CASSGVGDHPYEQYF.

In its sample, this clonotype was seen once. The CDR3 DNA is TGTGCCAGCAGCTCCCGGGACAGGGGGCGAGAGCAGTACTTC. This gives the protein CASSSRDRGREQYF. This rearrangement joins TRBV5-6 to TRBJ2-7; 12 bases agree with TRBD1. The germline gives CDR1 SGHDT, CDR2 YYEEEE. J was trimmed by 7 bases and V by 3 bases; bases with no gene match: 5. This CDR3 region has 14 residues. Full variable domain (outside the CDR3, taken from reference TRBV5-6 and TRBJ2-7): DAGVTQSPTHLIKTRGQQVTLRCSPKSGHDTVSWYQQALGQGPQFIFQYYEEEERQRGNFPDRFSGHQFPNYSSELNVNALLLGDSALYLCASSSRDRGREQYFGPGTRLTVT.

This chain uses TRBV13 with TRBJ2-3; 7 bases align to TRBD2. This CDR3 has 15 residues. V shed 5 bases and J 3 bases; nucleotides not matched to a gene: 8. The V gene's germline CDR1 is PRHDT and CDR2 FYEKMQ (reference sequence). CDR3 in amino acids: CASSQTTGRTDTQYF. DNA for the CDR3: TGTGCCAGCAGCCAGACCACCGGGAGGACAGATACGCAGTATTTT.

The chain joins TRBV6-1 to TRBJ2-5; weak D call: TRBD2 (5 bases). This CDR3 region has 16 residues. Trimming stripped 1 base from V and 2 bases from J, with 14 bases between. The germline V gene encodes CDR1 MNHNS and CDR2 SASEGT. In DNA, the CDR3 is TGTGCCAGCAGTGAAGGGTTCGGGGTTTTACAAGAGACCCAGTACTTC. It yields the protein CASSEGFGVLQETQYF.

The chain carries TRBV20-1 and TRBJ2-1; 14 bases align to TRBD2. The CDR3 is 18 residues long. Germline trimming cut 3 bases from V and 0 bases from J; bases unmatched to any gene: 7. Germline V gene lookup returns CDR1 DFQATT and CDR2 SNEGSKA (reference sequence). The CDR3 sequence: CSARGTSGSVGSYNEQFF. The CDR3 bases are TGCAGTGCTAGGGGGACTAGCGGGAGTGTCGGCTCCTACAATGAGCAGTTCTTC.

The J gene is TRBJ2-1, the V gene TRBV29-1, with unresolved D. CDR1 SQVTM and CDR2 ANQGSEA come from the germline V gene. V shed 8 bases and J shed 5 bases, with 16 bases lying between them. The CDR3 extends over 13 amino acids. In DNA, the CDR3 is TGCAGCACCATCGGGCAGGTAAACAATGAGCAGTTCTTC. Amino acids: CSTIGQVNNEQFF.

The chain is built from TRBV7-2 and TRBJ1-4; D not certain. Germline V gives CDR1 SGHTA, CDR2 FQGNSA. The CDR3 covers 14 residues. Trimming removed 3 bases from V and 3 bases from J, with 8 bases in between. The CDR3 DNA follows: TGTGCCAGCAGCTTGACTGACTCTAATGAAAAACTGTTTTTT. Residues: CASSLTDSNEKLFF.

The chain carries TRBV13 and TRBJ2-7; TRBD2 matches at 11 bases. After removal of 0 bases from V and 2 bases from J, the junction contained 3 bases not matched to a gene. This CDR3 region has 16 residues. Germline V gene lookup returns CDR1 PRHDT and CDR2 FYEKMQ (reference sequence). CDR3 protein: CASSLGLAGETYEQYF. CDR3 nucleotide sequence: TGTGCCAGCAGCTTAGGACTAGCGGGAGAAACCTACGAGCAGTACTTC.

The V and J genes are TRBV4-1 and TRBJ1-1, with 8 bases fitting TRBD1. CDR3 length: 15 residues. CDR1 MGHRA and CDR2 YSYEKL come from the germline V gene. V lost 0 bases and J lost 4; bases outside the gene matches: 4. The CDR3 here is CASSQDSQGATEAFF. The CDR3 coding sequence is TGCGCCAGCAGCCAAGATAGCCAGGGGGCCACTGAAGCTTTCTTT.

CDR3 sequence (DNA): TGTGCCAGCAGTGGGGGTACGCGGGACACTGAAGCTTTCTTT. It translates to CASSGGTRDTEAFF. V usage is TRBV27 and J usage is TRBJ1-1; TRBD1 might be the D (5 bases). The V gene's germline CDR1 is MNHEY and CDR2 SMNVEV (reference sequence). The CDR3 extends over 14 amino acids. V was cut by 5 bases and J by 3 bases, with 13 bases left in between.